The sequence of this T cell receptor (beta chain) was determined in a study of CXCR3-negative and CXCR3-positive naive CD8 T cells (dated by TCRdb to between 2018 and 2021). In terms of the full investigation: In total, around 140 million TRB reads were obtained, corresponding to roughly 1.5 +/- 0.3 million reads per library. Data from 11 donors, pooled across two independent experiments, went into the diversity and physicochemical repertoire analyses. Naive subsets from five or six donors and memory cells from 3 donors were included in the TRBV-TRBJ cluster analysis. Findings and caveats that apply to the study as a whole: Repertoire diversity was comparably high in both naive subsets but much lower in memory CD8+ T cells. Because surface CD5, which is linked to self-reactivity in mice, was comparable between the naive subsets, TCR interaction strength was also inferred from the physicochemical properties of TRB CDR3s. TRB CDR3s from CXCR3-positive naive cells showed higher hydrophobicity (lower Kidera factor 4), lower energy, and higher strength and volume indices than CXCR3-negative naive cells. Similar TRBV-TRBJ usage was shown by naive CXCR3-negative and CXCR3-positive cells from the same donor, whereas distinct patterns were shown by memory cells. Freshly isolated PBMCs were used for most assays because CXCR3 expression partially decreased after cryopreservation.

Notes on this clonotype: The target of this receptor is not known.

Sequencing took place on a NextSeq 550. The Human TCR Profiling Kit (MiLaboratory) was used to make UMI-labeled 5' RACE TRB cDNA libraries. cDNA synthesis used the entire amount of extracted RNA, and PCR amplification then used the entire amount of cDNA produced. Libraries were prepared in parallel using an identical number of PCR cycles. In the paper's pipeline: With a minimum of two reads required per UMI, MIGEC and MiXCR pulled out about 50,000 +/- 9,200 unique UMI-labeled TRB cDNA molecules from each library. On average, each library contained approximately 40,000 +/- 10,000 functional in-frame TRB CDR3 nucleotide clonotypes without stop codons. After each sample was downsampled to 5000 UMI-labeled TRB molecules, VDJtools was used to calculate diversity metrics such as normalized Shannon-Wiener and Chao1. Clonotype-size-weighted physicochemical properties of the central five CDR3 residues (interaction energy, strength, volume and Kidera factor 4) were computed in VDJtools. TCRdb reprocessed the raw reads; every CDR3 protein sequence is a single record, and DNA is not supplied. The V and J calls shown here were made by TCRdb, not taken from the authors' results. The sample's records list 150,000 or so distinct CDR3 sequences. Jointly, the top ten make up approximately 0.5% of the sample.

The CDR3, cysteine through phenylalanine, is 15 amino acids long. There is no recorded DNA. The CDR1 and CDR2 encoded by the germline V gene (reference sequence) are LNHDA and SQIVND. For every CD8+ T cell subset, under 350,000 cells were flow-sorted straight into RLT lysis buffer, and each subset was sorted in triplicate. To exclude memory contaminants, naive CD8+ T cells were stringently defined as CD45RO-CCR7+CD27+CD95-. Using standard density gradient centrifugation, peripheral blood mononuclear cells were isolated from buffy coats. A FACSAria III was used to flow-sort naive CD8+ T cells into CXCR3-negative and CXCR3-positive populations. An RNeasy Mini Kit was used to extract total RNA from the sorted cells.

The sequence joins TRBV19 to TRBJ2-7; no DNA is available, so the TRBD1 call from TCRdb remains unchecked. The sample was naive CXCR3+ CD8+ T cells from blood. Per the publication, the cell subset or site label means: CD45RO-CCR7+CD27+CD95- naive CD8+ T cells expressing CXCR3 (TNR3+). This receptor was taken from a human donor in good health. Some clones in this sample may be carry-over from other donors' samples. CDR3 sequence: CAIPVGTGGTYEQYF.